A single sample is the source of the 27 T cell receptor beta chains below, sequenced in a study of early T cells in non-severe SARS-CoV-2 infection. Each CDR3 protein gets one entry after TCRdb re-called the 5' RACE reads with MiXCR. The data show about 40,000 distinct CDR3 sequences, around 4.5% seen once. The sequencing input was whole blood. Source of these receptors: an adult who was a healthcare worker with PCR-confirmed SARS-CoV-2 infection or an uninfected control (not recorded which).

This clonotype was picked up many times. This chain joins TRBV11-2 and TRBJ2-7; a possible D gene is TRBD1 (6 bases). With 6 bases removed from V and 0 bases from J, the gap between germline ends came to 12 bases. This CDR3 has 14 amino acids. Germline lookup yields CDR1 SGHAT and CDR2 FQNNGV. For the CDR3, the DNA is TGTGCCAGCAGGTCGACAGGAAGCTCCTACGAGCAGTACTTC. Amino acids: CASRSTGSSYEQYF.

This clonotype was observed a few times. The rearrangement uses TRBV14 and TRBJ1-2; 7 nucleotides align to TRBD1. In germline, CDR1 is SGHDN, CDR2 FVKESK. V was pared by 4 bases and J by 13 bases, with 15 bases of the junction left unmatched. The CDR3 length is 14 residues. The CDR3 loop reads CASSLYVEQGSPTF. CDR3 nucleotide sequence: TGTGCCAGCAGCCTTTACGTCGAACAGGGGTCTCCCACCTTC.

This clonotype was observed at least ten times. This sequence joins TRBV4-1 and TRBJ2-5, with D possibly TRBD2 on 6 matching bases. This CDR3 contains 14 residues. Germline CDR1 is MGHRA and CDR2 is YSYEKL. Trimming removed 2 bases from V and 7 bases from J, with 14 bases in between. The CDR3 loop reads CASSQQGLLGTQYF. CDR3 bases: TGCGCCAGCAGCCAACAGGGACTGCTGGGGACCCAGTACTTC.

This clonotype was detected a few times. V is TRBV7-2 and J is TRBJ2-3, with D possibly TRBD2 on 6 matching bases. The germline CDR1 and CDR2 sequences are SGHTA and FQGNSA. This CDR3 spans 15 amino acids. With 2 bases removed from V and 1 base from J, the gap between germline ends came to 10 bases. CDR3 sequence: CASSLLWGGTDTQYF. The CDR3 coding sequence is TGTGCCAGCAGCTTATTATGGGGGGGCACAGATACGCAGTATTTT.

In this sample, this clonotype turned up many times. The chain links TRBV7-2 to TRBJ1-1; perhaps TRBD1 as D (6 bases). V gave up 5 bases and J gave up 4 bases, with 14 bases separating them. The CDR3 covers 14 residues. CDR1 and CDR2 from the germline V gene are SGHTA and FQGNSA. The CDR3 loop is CASSVQGMITEAFF. The CDR3 DNA follows: TGTGCCAGCAGCGTGCAGGGGATGATCACTGAAGCTTTCTTT. The complete variable domain, with remaining parts taken from reference TRBV7-2 and TRBJ1-1, reads GAGVSQSPSNKVTEKGKDVELRCDPISGHTALYWYRQSLGQGLEFLIYFQGNSAPDKSGLPSDRFSAERTGGSVSTLTIQRTQQEDSAVYLCASSVQGMITEAFFGQGTRLTVV.

This clonotype has only a few counts. The chain carries TRBV20-1 and TRBJ2-7, with a possible D match to TRBD2 (6 bases). The germline V gene encodes CDR1 DFQATT and CDR2 SNEGSKA (reference sequence). Trimming removed 6 bases from V and 3 bases from J, with 12 bases in between. This CDR3 spans 12 amino acids. In nucleotides, the CDR3 is TGCAGTGCGGACCGGACTAACTACGAGCAGTACTTC. It specifies CSADRTNYEQYF.

This clonotype has ten or more counts. The chain links TRBV5-6 to TRBJ2-1; TRBD1 agrees at 10 bases. This CDR3 spans 15 amino acids. The V gene's germline CDR1 is SGHDT and CDR2 YYEEEE. With 4 bases clipped from V and 8 bases from J, the junction kept 9 bases outside the gene matches. The CDR3: CASSIRDRGWDEQFF. The CDR3 DNA sequence: TGTGCCAGCAGCATCCGGGACAGGGGTTGGGATGAGCAGTTCTTC.

There are many counts of this clonotype. J is TRBJ1-5 and V is TRBV21-1; the D call TRBD1 from the table was never checked on the DNA. TRBV21-1 is labeled a pseudogene. The CDR3 spans 14 residues. CDR3: CASSTQGAHQPQHF. The CDR3 DNA reads as TGTGCCAGCAGTACACAGGGGGCCCATCAGCCCCAGCATTTT.

This clonotype occurred many times. The CDR3 sequence is CASSVASPPNEQFF. CDR3 nucleotides: TGTGCCAGCAGTGTCGCTTCGCCCCCGAATGAGCAGTTCTTC. This chain uses TRBV6-4 with TRBJ2-1, with D unclear. V shed 4 bases and J shed 7 bases, with 14 bases lying between them. CDR3 length equals 14 residues. Germline V CDR1 and CDR2: MRHNA, SNTAGT.

The chain links TRBV20-1 to TRBJ2-5, with 7 nucleotides matching TRBD2. V shed 6 bases and J 4 bases; nucleotides not matched to a gene: 14. Germline CDR1 DFQATT, CDR2 SNEGSKA (reference sequence). CDR3 length: 15 residues. The DNA of the CDR3 is TGCAGTGCGCCCCCCCCGGGGTCGGGGGGAGAGACCCAGTACTTC. This translates into CSAPPPGSGGETQYF.

This clonotype was counted many times. The gene calls are TRBV27 and TRBJ2-1, with TRBD2 matching 11 bases. The germline V gene encodes CDR1 MNHEY and CDR2 SMNVEV (reference sequence). V gave up 10 bases and J gave up 7 bases; unmatched junction bases: 15. The CDR3 is 16 residues long. In nucleotides, the CDR3 is TGTGCCACCACCCCGGTTCGACTAGCGGGGTTTAATGAGCAGTTCTTC. Translating gives CATTPVRLAGFNEQFF.

Many counts were recorded for this clonotype. The J gene is TRBJ2-3, the V gene TRBV5-6, with D possibly being TRBD2 (6 bases). V was trimmed by 0 bases and J by 7 bases, leaving 15 bases between them. Germline CDR1 reads SGHDT; CDR2 reads YYEEEE. This CDR3 region has 15 residues. The CDR3 nucleotides read TGTGCCAGCAGCTTGGTTGGGCGGGGACGAAATACGCAGTATTTT. Translating gives CASSLVGRGRNTQYF.

This clonotype has a count of ten or more. The chain joins TRBV6-5 to TRBJ2-5; no firm D call. V was trimmed by 0 bases and J by 0 bases, leaving 8 bases between them. Germline values: CDR1 MNHEY, CDR2 SVGAGI. The CDR3 is 15 amino acids. The CDR3 DNA is TGTGCCAGCAGTTACTCGATCACTAACCAAGAGACCCAGTACTTC. It encodes CASSYSITNQETQYF.

This clonotype was found many times. The chain couples TRBV18 to TRBJ2-5, with D perhaps matching TRBD1 or TRBD2 (6 bases each). This CDR3 contains 14 residues. The germline CDR1 and CDR2 sequences are KGHSH and LQKENI. V was cut by 6 bases and J by 4 bases, with 15 bases left in between. The chain's CDR3 is CASSFSGAVETQYF. Here the CDR3 DNA reads TGTGCCAGCTCCTTCTCGGGGGCCGTAGAGACCCAGTACTTC.

This clonotype has just one count. A read error may account for a junction end that differs from germline. The rearrangement uses TRBV30 and TRBJ2-6; D may correspond to TRBD1 or TRBD2 (5 bases each). The V gene's germline CDR1 is GTSNPN and CDR2 SVGIG (reference sequence). The CDR3 is made up of 15 amino acids. CDR3 region: CTWSWDPSGANVLTF. The CDR3 nucleotides are TGTACCTGGAGCTGGGACCCCTCTGGGGCCAACGTCCTGACTTTC.

In its sample, this clonotype was seen once. This clone may be a read error of a much larger clone one base away. This chain joins TRBV11-2 and TRBJ1-1; D remains ambiguous. The V gene's germline CDR1 is SGHAT and CDR2 FQNNGV. The CDR3 contains 17 residues. The V and J ends lost 1 base and 5 bases respectively, with 20 bases between them. In DNA, the CDR3 is TGTGCCAGCAGCTTAGGACGTGGCAGGAGGAAACGGACTGAAGCTTTCTTT. Translated, it gives CASSLGRGRRKRTEAFF.

Ten or more counts support this clonotype. V gene TRBV6-2 or TRBV6-3 combines with J gene TRBJ2-1, with TRBD2 matching 9 bases. This CDR3 is built from 15 residues. Per germline, CDR1 MNHEY and CDR2 SVGEGT. Trimming removed 7 bases from V and 6 bases from J; junction bases left unmatched: 10. The CDR3 bases are TGTGCCAGCACAAATGGGCTAGCGGGGAGCAATGAGCAGTTCTTC. Its translation: CASTNGLAGSNEQFF.

This clonotype has only a few counts. The CDR3: CASSLAGGEETQYF. CDR3 bases: TGTGCCAGCAGCTTGGCGGGAGGGGAGGAGACCCAGTACTTC. V and J are TRBV5-4 and TRBJ2-5, with TRBD2 matching 8 bases. The CDR3 has 14 residues. Trimming cost V 0 bases and J 5 bases; bases outside gene matches: 3. In germline, CDR1 is SGHNT, CDR2 YYREEE (reference sequence).

The chain employs TRBV6-5 and TRBJ1-3; D call uncertain. The CDR3 loop spans 15 amino acids. Germline V gene sequence: CDR1 MNHEY, CDR2 SVGAGI. V was shortened by 0 bases and J by 0 bases, with 6 bases between the two germline ends. CDR3 in amino acids: CASSYSKSSGNTIYF. In DNA, the CDR3 is TGTGCCAGCAGTTACTCTAAGAGCTCTGGAAACACCATATATTTT.

At least ten counts were recorded for this clonotype. This sequence joins TRBV12-3 or TRBV12-4 and TRBJ1-2, with a tentative D call TRBD1 (5 bases). The CDR3 sequence is 13 residues long. The V end lost 3 bases, the J end lost 4 bases, and 9 bases lay between the germline ends. CDR3 bases: TGTGCCAGCAGTTTTGACCAGGGCTATGGCTACACCTTC. Its translation: CASSFDQGYGYTF.

This clonotype came up a few times. The CDR3 coding sequence is TGCGCCAGCAGCTTGGCGGGACAGGGACTGAACATGAATGAGCAGTTCTTC. Translating gives CASSLAGQGLNMNEQFF. The rearrangement links TRBV5-1 to TRBJ2-1, with 9 bases lining up with TRBD1. The CDR3 runs to 17 residues. Trimming took 0 bases from V and 7 from J; bases not matched to a gene: 11. Germline lookup yields CDR1 SGHRS and CDR2 YFSETQ.

This clonotype was observed many times. This chain joins TRBV4-3 and TRBJ1-2; D possibly corresponds to TRBD1 (5 bases). Trimming took off 0 bases at V and 6 bases at J, with 26 bases between the two ends. Germline loops: CDR1 LGHNA, CDR2 YSLEER. This CDR3 is 19 amino acids long. CDR3 region: CASSQDPPERQTNSNGYTF. The CDR3 nucleotides read TGCGCCAGCAGCCAAGATCCCCCCGAAAGACAGACGAACTCCAATGGCTACACCTTC.

In its sample, this clonotype was seen many times. The chain combines TRBV7-8 with TRBJ1-1; D is ambiguous. Germline V CDR1 and CDR2: SGHVS, FQNEAQ. The V and J ends lost 4 bases and 0 bases respectively, with 15 bases between them. The CDR3 spans 16 residues. The CDR3 bases are TGTGCCAGCAGCTCCTCCATTATATTGCTGAACACTGAAGCTTTCTTT. Translated, it gives CASSSSIILLNTEAFF.

This clonotype was detected a few times. The chain is built from TRBV3-1 and TRBJ1-1; 7 bases fit TRBD1. The germline V gene encodes CDR1 LGHDT and CDR2 YNNKEL (reference sequence). CDR3 size: 14 residues. J was trimmed by 1 base and V by 1 base; bases with no gene match: 0. The CDR3 region is CASSQGDRNTEAFF. The DNA for the CDR3 is TGTGCCAGCAGCCAAGGGGACAGGAACACTGAAGCTTTCTTT.

This clonotype was detected ten times or more. The rearrangement links TRBV30 to TRBJ2-7; TRBD1 might be the D (6 bases). V was trimmed by 7 bases and J by 1 base, leaving 8 bases between them. The CDR3 runs 11 residues. Germline CDR1 and CDR2: GTSNPN and SVGIG (reference sequence). CDR3 nucleotides: TGTGCCTTAGGGGGTTCCTACGAGCAGTACTTC. Its protein is CALGGSYEQYF.

In DNA, the CDR3 is TGTGCCAGCAGCGTCACGGGACAGGTGGTACCCTACGAGCAGTACTTC. Amino acids: CASSVTGQVVPYEQYF. The rearrangement links TRBV5-6 to TRBJ2-7, with 8 bases matching TRBD1. This CDR3 comprises 16 residues. CDR1 and CDR2 from the germline V gene are SGHDT and YYEEEE. J gave up 2 bases and V 4 bases, and 11 bases lay outside the gene matches.

This clonotype was observed at least ten times. The chain recombines TRBV5-1 with TRBJ2-3; D unclear. The CDR3 contains 14 residues. The germline CDR1 and CDR2 sequences are SGHRS and YFSETQ. The V gene lost 0 bases and the J gene lost 4 bases, with 9 bases spanning the gap. CDR3 in amino acids: CASSLAGQADTQYF. The CDR3 DNA sequence: TGCGCCAGCAGCTTGGCAGGCCAAGCAGATACGCAGTATTTT.